This is a list of T cell receptor beta chains from one sample in a study of early T cells in non-severe SARS-CoV-2 infection. TCRdb re-derived calls from the 5' RACE reads in MiXCR, one entry per CDR3 protein. The sample lists over 30,000 distinct CDR3 sequences; around 5% were seen once. Sequenced material: whole blood. The receptor source for this set is an adult who was a healthcare worker with PCR-confirmed SARS-CoV-2 infection or an uninfected control (not recorded which). Each CDR3 is given with its conserved first and last residue. A D gene is named only where the DNA matches it firmly. Some rows have no size entry. The others give once, few or many, or a class for an expanded clone.

size	V	D	J	DNA	CDR3
.	TRBV29-1	.	TRBJ1-2	TGCAGCGTTGAAATGAACTATGGCTACACCTTC	CSVEMNYGYTF
few	TRBV27	TRBD1	TRBJ2-3	TGTGCCAGCAGTCCCGGGACAGGGGGCAGAGATACGCAGTATTTT	CASSPGTGGRDTQYF
many	TRBV18	.	TRBJ1-1	TGTGCCAGCTCACCTTGGAAGGGAGTTATGAACACTGAAGCTTTCTTT	CASSPWKGVMNTEAFF
many	TRBV11-2	.	TRBJ2-5	TGTGCCAGCAGCTTAGCAGCGCGGGAGACCCAGTACTTC	CASSLAARETQYF
many	TRBV7-2	.	TRBJ1-2	TGTGCCAGCAGTCAGGGGACCTATGGCTACACCTTC	CASSQGTYGYTF
.	TRBV12-3/TRBV12-4	.	TRBJ1-5	TGTGCCAGCAGTTTATGGGGACTGACTGATAGCAATCAGCCCCAGCATTTT	CASSLWGLTDSNQPQHF
.	TRBV6-5	.	TRBJ1-1	TGTGCCAGCAGTTACTCGCTTTCCGGGACCGCTTTCTTT	CASSYSLSGTAFF
.	TRBV7-9	.	TRBJ2-1	TGTGCCAGCAGCCTCCTGGGCCTGAACAATGAGCAGTTCTTC	CASSLLGLNNEQFF
many	TRBV11-3	TRBD1	TRBJ2-1	TGTGCCAGCAACCACCTTCGGACAGGGACCTACAATGAGCAGTTCTTC	CASNHLRTGTYNEQFF
few	TRBV7-2	TRBD2	TRBJ2-1	TGTGCCAGCAGCCTCACTAGCGGGAACGTCAATGAGCAGTTCTTC	CASSLTSGNVNEQFF
many	TRBV28	TRBD1	TRBJ2-2	TGTGCCACCTCGGACAGGCCCTACACCGGGGAGCTGTTTTTT	CATSDRPYTGELFF
.	TRBV27	.	TRBJ2-6	TGTGCCAGCAAGGCCGTGGCTGGGGCCAACGTCCTGACTTTC	CASKAVAGANVLTF
many	TRBV5-1	.	TRBJ2-7	TGCGCCAGCAGCTTGCAGGGGTTTGGCGAGCAGTACTTC	CASSLQGFGEQYF
many	TRBV7-7	TRBD2	TRBJ2-3	TGTGCTAGCAGCCCCGGCGGGGGGGCATGGGATACGCAGTATTTT	CASSPGGGAWDTQYF
many	TRBV19	TRBD2	TRBJ2-3	TGTGCCAGTAGTATAGTTGCGGGGGTGACCCCCGCTACGCAGTATTTT	CASSIVAGVTPATQYF
.	TRBV9	TRBD1	TRBJ1-4	TGTGCCAGCAGCGTTGGGGACAGGATCAAAAATGAAAAACTGTTTTTT	CASSVGDRIKNEKLFF
.	TRBV6-6	TRBD2	TRBJ2-1	TGTGCCAGCAGTGCACCGGGAGGAGCCTACAATGAGCAGTTCTTC	CASSAPGGAYNEQFF
.	TRBV3-1	.	TRBJ2-7	TGTGCCAGCAGTCCTATGGAAGGGGGTTTTGTCGAGCAGTACTTC	CASSPMEGGFVEQYF
many	TRBV20-1	TRBD1	TRBJ1-1	TGCAGTGCTAGAGAGGGGGGACAGGGGCCGAACACTGAAGCTTTCTTT	CSAREGGQGPNTEAFF
many	TRBV6-1	.	TRBJ2-1	TGTGCCAGCAGTGAAGCGGGGGGCCTCTACAATGAGCAGTTCTTC	CASSEAGGLYNEQFF
many	TRBV18	TRBD1	TRBJ1-5	TGTGCCAGCTCACCACAGGGGGCAGGGCAGCCCCAGCATTTT	CASSPQGAGQPQHF
many	TRBV28	.	TRBJ1-3	TGTGCCAGCAGTGCTACCACCCCTAAGACACGGGCCAGAAACACCATATATTTT	CASSATTPKTRARNTIYF
few	TRBV4-2	.	TRBJ1-4	TGTGCCAGCAGCAGAGCCTTAGGAGGGAATAATGAAAAACTGTTTTTT	CASSRALGGNNEKLFF
few	TRBV20-1	.	TRBJ2-1	TGCAGTGCTAGAGATCTGGGGGGTCGATACAATGAGCAGTTCTTC	CSARDLGGRYNEQFF
few	TRBV20-1	TRBD2	TRBJ2-1	TGCAGTGCTACCGCCTTAGCGGGGGCCTACAATGAGCAGTTCTTC	CSATALAGAYNEQFF
.	TRBV5-5	TRBD1	TRBJ2-7	TGTGCCAGCAGCTTCGGGACAGGTCTCTACGAGCAGTACTTC	CASSFGTGLYEQYF
many	TRBV20-1	TRBD2	TRBJ2-3	TGCAGTGCTAGAGGCCTAGCGGGAAAGACAGATACGCAGTATTTT	CSARGLAGKTDTQYF
few	TRBV12-3/TRBV12-4	.	TRBJ1-6	TGTGCCAGCAGCCCGGGCTTGTATTCACCCCTCCACTTT	CASSPGLYSPLHF
few	TRBV10-3	.	TRBJ2-1	TGTGCCATCAGTGAGTCGCCTGGGACGGGAAACGATGAGCAGTTCTTC	CAISESPGTGNDEQFF
many	TRBV12-3/TRBV12-4	.	TRBJ1-4	TGTGCCAGCAGTAAGGAGGGGACAACTAATGAAAAACTGTTTTTT	CASSKEGTTNEKLFF
few	TRBV7-2	.	TRBJ2-1	TGTGCCAGCAGCTCTCGTGTTTTGGGAGCTGAGCAGTTCTTC	CASSSRVLGAEQFF
.	TRBV11-2	.	TRBJ2-2	TGTGCCAGCAGCTTAGACAGGGTCCGGACCGGCGGGGAGCTGTTTTTT	CASSLDRVRTGGELFF
many	TRBV7-8	.	TRBJ1-1	TGTGCCAGCAGCTATGGGCGAAACACTGAAGCTTTCTTT	CASSYGRNTEAFF